What follows describes a single T cell receptor (beta chain). The record originates from a study of cytomegalovirus exposure and HLA in healthy donors. Germline-derived CDR1 and CDR2 are WSHSY and SAAADI. This CDR3 contains 16 residues. The V and J ends lost 0 bases and 7 bases respectively, with 15 bases between them. This PCR relied on a set of 60 Vbeta primers and 13 Jbeta primers. Sequenced by immunoSEQ multiplex PCR; TCRdb stores in-frame clones only, minus some. The repertoire holds about 120,000 clones, 76% seen once, with around an eighth in the top ten. The specimen was PBMCs. This receptor was obtained from a man under 40 in good health and CMV-seropositive. V and J are TRBV10-2 and TRBJ1-4, with a possible D match to TRBD1 (5 bases). CDR3 sequence (DNA): TGCGCCAGCAGTGAGTCAAGGGGCCCCCCTATTGAAAAACTGTTTTTT. As protein: CASSESRGPPIEKLFF.